The 27 T cell receptor beta chains listed next were all sequenced from one sample in a study of OX40 agonist ivuxolimab in advanced cancers. Libraries were prepared by immunoSEQ multiplex PCR; TCRdb keeps only in-frame clonotypes and omits some of them. Of about 100,000 clones in the sample, around nine tenths were seen once. Specimen: CD4+ or CD8+ T cells sorted from blood, collected in a trial of the OX40 agonist ivuxolimab. The receptors were gathered from an adult with an advanced solid tumor such as melanoma, head and neck, liver or kidney cancer.

The J gene is TRBJ1-1, the V gene TRBV10-2; perhaps TRBD1 as D (6 bases). Germline CDR1 WSHSY, CDR2 SAAADI. V dropped 7 bases and J dropped 5 bases, with 11 bases sitting between them. The CDR3 has 12 residues. CDR3 nucleotide sequence: TGCGCCAGCATGAAAGGGGGGACTGAAGCTTTCTTT. This sequence encodes CASMKGGTEAFF.

V usage is TRBV5-6 and J usage is TRBJ2-3; TRBD2 agrees at 11 bases. The CDR3 loop spans 18 amino acids. Germline V gives CDR1 SGHDT, CDR2 YYEEEE. The junction had 18 bases not matched to a gene; V was cut back by 4 bases and J by 8 bases. The CDR3 region has the DNA TGTGCCAGCAGCCCTGATCCCCGGCTAGCGGGGGGCCTATCTACGCAGTATTTT. Amino acid sequence: CASSPDPRLAGGLSTQYF.

CDR3 bases: TGTGCCAGCAGCCGGGTGGTCAGGCAGGCTTTCTTT. Translation: CASSRVVRQAFF. V and J are TRBV7-9 and TRBJ1-1; D is uncertain. CDR1 SEHNR and CDR2 FQNEAQ come from the germline V gene (reference sequence). V shed 5 bases and J shed 11 bases, with 15 bases lying between them. This CDR3 comprises 12 residues.

This clone was seen a handful of times. J is TRBJ2-1 and V is TRBV14; 8 bases fit TRBD2. This CDR3 has 14 amino acids. Germline CDR1 SGHDN, CDR2 FVKESK. The trim removed 4 bases at V and 4 bases at J, leaving 3 bases unmatched. This CDR3 reads CASSLTSGYNEQFF. As DNA, the CDR3 is TGTGCCAGCAGCCTAACTAGCGGTTACAATGAGCAGTTCTTC.

CDR3 protein: CASSEGRGGIQNTGELFF. The CDR3 nucleotides are TGTGCCAGCAGTGAAGGTAGAGGGGGCATACAAAACACCGGGGAGCTGTTTTTT. The chain carries TRBV6-1 and TRBJ2-2, with 7 bases identical to TRBD1. Germline V gives CDR1 MNHNS, CDR2 SASEGT. The CDR3 consists of 18 residues. The V gene end was trimmed by 1 base and the J gene end by 2 bases; junction bases not matched to a gene: 10.

The chain employs TRBV7-6 and TRBJ2-7; D gene unclear. Germline CDR1 is SGHVS and CDR2 is FNYEAQ. The CDR3 is 14 amino acids. With 1 base removed from V and 6 bases from J, the gap between germline ends came to 13 bases. The CDR3 spells CASSLGWSASEQYF. CDR3 DNA: TGTGCCAGCAGCTTAGGATGGTCAGCGAGCGAGCAGTACTTC.

The chain recombines TRBV28 with TRBJ2-3, with 8 bases lining up with TRBD2. This CDR3 spans 16 amino acids. V shed 3 bases and J 0 bases; nucleotides not matched to a gene: 5. Germline V gives CDR1 MDHEN, CDR2 SYDVKM. The CDR3 region has the DNA TGTGCCAGCAGTTTCGCGGGAGGAACTAGCACAGATACGCAGTATTTT. Translation: CASSFAGGTSTDTQYF.

This chain joins TRBV5-1 and TRBJ2-2, with D possibly matching TRBD1 (6 bases). The CDR3 consists of 15 residues. CDR1 is SGHRS and CDR2 is YFSETQ in the germline V gene. Trimming removed 3 bases from V and 6 bases from J, with 15 bases in between. The CDR3 bases are TGCGCCAGCAGCTCTGGACAGATGGGGGCCGGGGAGCTGTTTTTT. Translating it yields CASSSGQMGAGELFF.

The CDR3 loop is CASSVNYEQYF. CDR3 nucleotide sequence: TGCGCCAGCAGCGTTAACTACGAGCAGTACTTC. The chain employs TRBV5-1 and TRBJ2-7; D ambiguous. CDR1 is SGHRS and CDR2 is YFSETQ in the germline V gene. V gave up 4 bases and J gave up 3 bases, with 5 bases separating them. CDR3 length: 11 amino acids.

The chain employs TRBV7-9 and TRBJ2-5, with TRBD1 matching 9 bases. Germline values: CDR1 SEHNR, CDR2 FQNEAQ (reference sequence). This CDR3 is built from 15 residues. V lost 5 bases and J lost 5; bases outside the gene matches: 9. The chain's CDR3 is CASSQQGAPMETQYF. Here the CDR3 DNA reads TGTGCCAGCAGCCAACAGGGGGCGCCTATGGAGACCCAGTACTTC.

This chain connects TRBV30 to TRBJ1-3; the D is unclear. Trimming removed 4 bases from V and 4 bases from J, with 11 bases in between. The length of the CDR3 is 13 residues. Germline CDR1 GTSNPN, CDR2 SVGIG (reference sequence). CDR3 loop: CAWMLKGGNTIYF. The CDR3 DNA reads TGTGCCTGGATGCTTAAGGGCGGAAACACCATATATTTT.

The chain carries TRBV4-2 and TRBJ2-2; tentatively, D is TRBD1 (6 bases). This CDR3 contains 17 residues. V lost 0 bases, J lost 7 bases, and 18 bases lay in between. Germline CDR1 and CDR2: LGHNA and YNFKEQ. The CDR3 DNA follows: TGTGCCAGCAGCCAAGAGGCTCCTTACAGGGTAGGCGGGGAGCTGTTTTTT. Protein: CASSQEAPYRVGGELFF.

This clone occurred once. The CDR3 nucleotides read TGTGCCAGCAGCTTAGCCCAGGGGCCGAATGAAAAACTGTTTTTT. It yields the protein CASSLAQGPNEKLFF. The chain links TRBV7-9 to TRBJ1-4, with a tentative D call TRBD1 (6 bases). The CDR3 loop spans 15 amino acids. Trimming shortened V by 0 bases and J by 5 bases, and 10 bases separated the two germline ends. Germline assignment: CDR1 SEHNR and CDR2 FQNEAQ (reference sequence).

This clone was found once. The V call is TRBV2, the J call TRBJ1-2; D is unresolved. V lost 6 bases, J lost 0 bases, and 11 bases lay in between. This CDR3 region has 14 residues. The germline V gene has CDR1 SNHLY and CDR2 FYNNEI. The CDR3 nucleotides read TGTGCCAGCAGGCTCACAGAGACTAACTATGGCTACACCTTC. Translation: CASRLTETNYGYTF.

This chain connects TRBV7-2 to TRBJ2-5; D is unresolved. Trimming left V 1 base short and J 1 base short, with 10 bases between. The CDR3 contains 15 residues. Germline-derived CDR1 and CDR2 are SGHTA and FQGNSA. The CDR3 nucleotides read TGTGCCAGCAGCTTAGGTTCGCAGCCCCAAGAGACCCAGTACTTC. Its protein product is CASSLGSQPQETQYF.

Note on this clone: Other nucleotide sequences in the sample specify the same CDR3. V usage is TRBV7-9 and J usage is TRBJ1-3, with 8 bases lining up with TRBD1. Germline trimming cut 1 base from V and 2 bases from J; bases unmatched to any gene: 4. The CDR3 is 16 residues long. The germline V gene has CDR1 SEHNR and CDR2 FQNEAQ (reference sequence). CDR3 loop: CASSLGQGAAGNTIYF. The CDR3 nucleotides read TGTGCCAGCAGCTTAGGGCAGGGGGCGGCTGGAAACACCATATATTTT. The complete variable domain, with remaining parts taken from reference TRBV7-9 and TRBJ1-3, reads DTGVSQNPRHKITKRGQNVTFRCDPISEHNRLYWYRQTLGQGPEFLTYFQNEAQLEKSRLLSDRFSAERPKGSFSTLEIQRTEQGDSAMYLCASSLGQGAAGNTIYFGEGSWLTVV.

The V and J genes are TRBV28 and TRBJ2-2; TRBD2 matches at 7 bases. The trim removed 7 bases at V and 6 bases at J, leaving 8 bases unmatched. The CDR3 extends over 14 amino acids. Germline loops: CDR1 MDHEN, CDR2 SYDVKM. CDR3 amino acids: CASTWGGNSGELFF. CDR3 in DNA: TGTGCCAGCACCTGGGGGGGAAACTCCGGGGAGCTGTTTTTT. The full variable domain, with the rest looked up from reference TRBV28 and TRBJ2-2, is DVKVTQSSRYLVKRTGEKVFLECVQDMDHENMFWYRQDPGLGLRLIYFSYDVKMKEKGDIPEGYSVSREKKERFSLILESASTNQTSMYLCASTWGGNSGELFFGEGSRLTVL.

V and J are TRBV6-5 and TRBJ2-5; a possible D gene is TRBD2 (6 bases). The CDR3 consists of 14 residues. Germline V gene sequence: CDR1 MNHEY, CDR2 SVGAGI. V gave up 7 bases and J gave up 3 bases, with 15 bases separating them. In DNA form, the CDR3 reads TGTGCCAGCAACGGCGGGGCCGGGGAAGAGACCCAGTACTTC. It translates to CASNGGAGEETQYF.

The chain couples TRBV11-3 to TRBJ2-2; the D gene is possibly TRBD1 (6 bases). CDR1 and CDR2 from the germline V gene are SGHNT and YENEEA. The V end lost 4 bases, the J end lost 5 bases, and 17 bases lay between the germline ends. The CDR3 is 16 residues long. The CDR3 region has the DNA TGTGCCAGCAGCTCCCTTACAGGGTTTGGTACCGGGGAGCTGTTTTTT. Encoded protein: CASSSLTGFGTGELFF.

V usage is TRBV6-1 and J usage is TRBJ1-5, with D hard to call. The CDR3 spans 13 residues. V lost 1 base and J lost 6, with 7 bases in between. Germline assignment: CDR1 MNHNS and CDR2 SASEGT. CDR3 protein: CASSEVASQPQHF. DNA of the CDR3: TGTGCCAGCAGTGAAGTGGCATCTCAGCCCCAGCATTTT.

The chain employs TRBV6-1 and TRBJ2-2; 8 nucleotides agree with TRBD1. The trim removed 7 bases at V and 6 bases at J, leaving 4 bases unmatched. CDR1 MNHNS and CDR2 SASEGT come from the germline V gene. The CDR3 runs 13 residues. CDR3 sequence reads: CASTGGWSGELFF. In nucleotides, the CDR3 is TGTGCCAGCACAGGGGGCTGGTCCGGGGAGCTGTTTTTT.

This chain connects TRBV27 to TRBJ1-6, with D maybe TRBD1 (6 bases). CDR1 MNHEY and CDR2 SMNVEV come from the germline V gene (reference sequence). V was trimmed by 4 bases and J by 1 base, leaving 11 bases between them. CDR3 length: 16 amino acids. The CDR3 reads CASSWSGVSYNSPLHF. DNA for the CDR3: TGTGCCAGCAGTTGGTCAGGGGTATCCTATAATTCACCCCTCCACTTT.

V gene TRBV6-1 combines with J gene TRBJ1-5; D perhaps matches TRBD1 (5 bases). This CDR3 is built from 14 residues. The germline CDR1 and CDR2 sequences are MNHNS and SASEGT. V was clipped by 5 bases and J by 4 bases, with 12 bases between them. Here the CDR3 reads CASSQGSSNQPQHF. CDR3 coding DNA: TGTGCCAGCAGTCAGGGTTCTTCAAATCAGCCCCAGCATTTT.

This sequence joins TRBV11-3 and TRBJ2-2, with D maybe TRBD2 (6 bases). CDR1 and CDR2 (germline): SGHNT, YENEEA. V lost 5 bases to trimming and J lost 4 bases, with 17 bases between them. CDR3 length: 16 residues. Here the CDR3 reads CASSDGMTRSTGELFF. CDR3 coding DNA: TGTGCCAGCAGCGACGGAATGACTAGGAGCACCGGGGAGCTGTTTTTT.

The chain combines TRBV18 with TRBJ2-5; the match to TRBD2 covers 9 bases. Germline values: CDR1 KGHSH, CDR2 LQKENI. V lost 3 bases, J lost 4 bases, and 3 bases stayed unmatched. This CDR3 spans 14 amino acids. CDR3 residues: CASSPRAGGETQYF. Written as DNA, the CDR3 is TGTGCCAGCTCACCCAGAGCGGGAGGAGAGACCCAGTACTTC.

The chain joins TRBV20-1 to TRBJ2-1; unclear D gene. Germline CDR1 and CDR2: DFQATT and SNEGSKA (reference sequence). This CDR3 region has 11 residues. V was pared by 3 bases and J by 9 bases, with 9 bases between. The CDR3 here is CSARRPAEQFF. For the CDR3, the DNA is TGCAGTGCTAGGCGACCTGCTGAGCAGTTCTTC.

The chain links TRBV2 to TRBJ1-2; TRBD1 agrees at 7 bases. This CDR3 contains 13 residues. Germline V lookup: CDR1 SNHLY, CDR2 FYNNEI. Trimming cost V 1 base and J 8 bases; bases outside gene matches: 4. The CDR3 reads CASSEEQGIGYTF. The CDR3 nucleotides are TGTGCCAGCAGTGAAGAACAGGGGATAGGCTACACCTTC.